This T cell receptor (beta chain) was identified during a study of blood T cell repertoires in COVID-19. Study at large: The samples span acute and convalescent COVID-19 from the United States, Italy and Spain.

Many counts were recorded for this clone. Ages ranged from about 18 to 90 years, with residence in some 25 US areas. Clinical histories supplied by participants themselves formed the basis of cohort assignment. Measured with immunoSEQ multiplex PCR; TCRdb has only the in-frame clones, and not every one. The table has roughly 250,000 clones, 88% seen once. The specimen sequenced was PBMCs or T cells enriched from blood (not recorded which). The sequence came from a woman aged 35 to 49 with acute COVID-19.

DNA for the CDR3: TGTGCCAGCAGCCGGGGGACCGCGCTATACGGCTACACCTTC. Its protein is CASSRGTALYGYTF. V is TRBV7-9 and J is TRBJ1-2; perhaps TRBD1 as D (5 bases). Per germline, CDR1 SEHNR and CDR2 FQNEAQ (reference sequence). The ends were cut back, 5 bases at V and 8 bases at J, with 18 bases in the middle. The CDR3 runs 14 residues.